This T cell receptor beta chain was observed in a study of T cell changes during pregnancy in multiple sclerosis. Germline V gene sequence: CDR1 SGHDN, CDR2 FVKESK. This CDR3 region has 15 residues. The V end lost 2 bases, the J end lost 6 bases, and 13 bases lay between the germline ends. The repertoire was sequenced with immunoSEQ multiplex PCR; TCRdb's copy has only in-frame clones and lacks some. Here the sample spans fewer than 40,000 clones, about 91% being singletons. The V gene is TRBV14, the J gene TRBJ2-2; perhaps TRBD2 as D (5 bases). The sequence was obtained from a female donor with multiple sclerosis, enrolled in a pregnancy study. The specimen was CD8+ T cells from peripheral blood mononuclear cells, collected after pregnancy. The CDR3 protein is CASSQHTGSAGELFF. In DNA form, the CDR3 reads TGTGCCAGCAGCCAACACACGGGGTCGGCCGGGGAGCTGTTTTTT. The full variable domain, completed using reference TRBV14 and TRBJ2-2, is EAGVTQFPSHSVIEKGQTVTLRCDPISGHDNLYWYRRVMGKEIKFLLHFVKESKQDESGMPNNRFLAERTGGTYSTLKVQPAELEDSGVYFCASSQHTGSAGELFFGEGSRLTVL.